Sequencing of this T cell receptor beta chain was carried out in a study of blood T cell repertoires in COVID-19. Background on the study: T cells, B-cell-depleted T cells, or PBMCs provided the cDNA or gDNA that served as material.

TCRdb keeps only in-frame clones here, not all; method: immunoSEQ multiplex PCR. Of about 130,000 clones listed, roughly 83% are singletons. With respect to this clone: A junction boundary mismatches the germline segment, possibly from a read error.

The CDR3 has 13 amino acids. The material sequenced was peripheral blood. The chain combines TRBV12-3 or TRBV12-4 with TRBJ2-1; 7 nucleotides match TRBD2. This TCR was sampled from a woman aged 25 to 39 who had recovered from COVID-19. The CDR3 DNA reads TGTGCCAGCAGTTTAAGAAGTGCGGGAGTTCAAATCTTC. This codes for CASSLRSAGVQIF.